This TCR beta chain was sequenced in a study of T-cell memory formation after mild COVID-19. V lost 6 bases and J 0 bases, leaving 11 bases between the germline ends. The CDR3 spans 14 residues. TCRdb used MiXCR to reprocess the 5' RACE reads, holding one entry per CDR3 protein. This sample has fewer than 250,000 distinct CDR3 sequences, with approximately 16% found just once. This clonotype was detected a few times. This chain uses TRBV12-3 or TRBV12-4 with TRBJ1-1; possible D gene TRBD1, 6 bases. Sequencing used PBMCs or a T cell subset sorted from them (not recorded which). The clonotype originates from an adult woman who had mild COVID-19 (a few samples of this study predate the infection). Cell type and time point are not known. For the CDR3, the DNA is TGTGCCAGCAGCCAAACAGGGATGAACACTGAAGCTTTCTTT. Residues: CASSQTGMNTEAFF.